This T cell receptor (beta chain) was captured in a study of blood T cell repertoires in COVID-19. Study information: The analysed material was cDNA or gDNA that came from T cells, B-cell-depleted T cells, or PBMCs.

Patients from Seattle were sampled longitudinally, starting during active infection. CDR3 length: 14 amino acids. The ends lost 4 bases at V and 4 bases at J; junction bases unmatched: 6. Germline CDR1 SGHRS, CDR2 YFSETQ. Authors' methods: Estimation of nucleated cell counts relied on the amplification of reference gene primers. Profiling relied on immunoSEQ multiplex PCR, and the TCRdb table lists in-frame clones only, not all of them. Clone size and V and J calls were adopted from that table, with D and trimming inferred from the DNA. The sample shows 85,000 to 120,000 clones, roughly nine tenths of them seen only once.

Specimen: peripheral blood. This TCR was recovered from a woman aged 45-60 years with COVID-19, enrolled during active disease. The rearrangement links TRBV5-1 to TRBJ2-7; TRBD1 matches at 9 bases. The chain's CDR3 is CASSEGTGSYEQYF. The CDR3 DNA reads as TGCGCCAGCAGCGAGGGGACAGGGTCTTACGAGCAGTACTTC.